The clone carrying this T cell receptor (beta chain) was seen at least ten times. What it binds is unknown. These data come from a study of T-cell memory formation after mild COVID-19. Across the study: TCR clusters largely stayed donor specific.

The study's findings and limits: The main location of contracting CD4+ clones was CM and EM, and that of contracting CD8+ clones was EMRA. Clones shrinking from day 15 to 85 showed even CD4/CD8 mixes; later expanders tilted CD4+.

TCRalpha and TCRbeta libraries used 5'RACE with constant-segment primers and UMIs. One entry per CDR3 protein, called by TCRdb with MiXCR from the 5' RACE reads. The top ten hold approximately 3.4% of the sample, which has 150,000 to 200,000 distinct CDR3 sequences, around 10% seen once. Trimming took off 5 bases at V and 2 bases at J, with 9 bases between the two ends. The CDR3 sequence is 13 residues long. CDR1 is SGHTA, CDR2 FQGNSA, per germline. Sequencing was done on a sample of PBMCs or a T cell subset sorted from them (not recorded which). The TCR sequence derives from a man aged 18 to 30 who had mild COVID-19 (a few samples of this study predate the infection). Cell type and time point are not known. This rearrangement joins TRBV7-2 to TRBJ2-5; D call uncertain. The DNA for the CDR3 is TGTGCCAGCAGCCCCTCCCCACAAGAGACCCAGTACTTC. Translated: CASSPSPQETQYF.